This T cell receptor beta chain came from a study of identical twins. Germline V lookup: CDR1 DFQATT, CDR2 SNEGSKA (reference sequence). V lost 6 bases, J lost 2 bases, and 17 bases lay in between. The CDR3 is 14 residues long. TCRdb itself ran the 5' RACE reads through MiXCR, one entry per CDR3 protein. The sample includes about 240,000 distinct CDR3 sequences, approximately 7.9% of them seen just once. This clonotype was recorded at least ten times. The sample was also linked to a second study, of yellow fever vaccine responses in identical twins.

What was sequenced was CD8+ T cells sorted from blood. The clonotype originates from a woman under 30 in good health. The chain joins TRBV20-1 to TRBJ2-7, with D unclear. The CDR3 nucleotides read TGCAGTGCCTCTACTCCCGCCAACCCCTACGAGCAGTACTTC. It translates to CSASTPANPYEQYF.